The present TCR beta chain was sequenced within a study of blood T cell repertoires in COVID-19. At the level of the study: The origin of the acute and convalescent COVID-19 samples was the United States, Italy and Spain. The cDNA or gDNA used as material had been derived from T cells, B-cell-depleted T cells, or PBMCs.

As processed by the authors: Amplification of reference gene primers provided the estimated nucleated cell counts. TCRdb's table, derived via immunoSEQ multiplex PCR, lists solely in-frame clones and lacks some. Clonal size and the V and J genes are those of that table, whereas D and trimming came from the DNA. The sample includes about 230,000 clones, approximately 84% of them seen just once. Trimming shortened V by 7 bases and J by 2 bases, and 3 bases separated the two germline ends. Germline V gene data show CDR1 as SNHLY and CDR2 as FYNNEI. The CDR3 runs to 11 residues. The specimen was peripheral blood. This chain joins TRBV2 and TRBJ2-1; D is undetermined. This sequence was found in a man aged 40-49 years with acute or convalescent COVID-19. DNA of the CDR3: TGTGCCAGCACGGCCTACAATGAGCAGTTCTTC. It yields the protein CASTAYNEQFF.